The T cell receptor beta chain under discussion was sequenced for a study of OX40 agonist ivuxolimab in advanced cancers. On the study more broadly: Every 2 weeks, patients received ivuxolimab intravenously, dosed at 0.01 to 10 mg/kg.

The study's findings and limits: CD8+ T cells (on average) carried more expanded clones than CD4+ T cells.

The length of the CDR3 is 13 residues. From germline, CDR1 is SGHRS and CDR2 YFSETQ. V lost 4 bases and J lost 1, with 9 bases in between. Produced via immunoSEQ multiplex PCR; TCRdb's table is partial and in-frame only. The sample yields 17,000 or so clones, roughly 88% seen once. Of note for this clone: The antigen remains unidentified.

This chain joins TRBV5-1 and TRBJ2-7; D gene unclear. The source of this sequence is an adult with an advanced solid tumor such as melanoma, head and neck, liver or kidney cancer. Sample: CD4+ or CD8+ T cells sorted from blood, taken in a trial of the OX40 agonist ivuxolimab. CDR3 nucleotides: TGCGCCAGCAGCCCGGTGTCATCCTACGAGCAGTACTTC. This translates into CASSPVSSYEQYF.